This record looks at one T cell receptor beta chain sequence and its context. This record belongs to a study of blood T cell repertoires in COVID-19. The CDR3 loop spans 12 amino acids. Trimming removed 3 bases at V and 7 bases at J, with 9 bases between. Germline V lookup: CDR1 MDHEN, CDR2 SYDVKM. In the authors' workflow: Amplified reference gene primers provided the basis for estimating nucleated cell counts. Only in-frame clones appear in the TCRdb table, and some are missing; sequencing was by immunoSEQ multiplex PCR. V and J calls and clone size follow that table, whereas D and trimming were derived from the DNA. The data contain 200,000 or so clones, about 85% of them singletons.

The receptor comes from a woman aged 80 or over with COVID-19, enrolled during active disease. V gene TRBV28 combines with J gene TRBJ1-2; D gene ambiguous. Sequenced: peripheral blood. CDR3 in amino acids: CASSLTLGGYTF. As DNA, the CDR3 is TGTGCCAGCAGTTTGACACTCGGTGGCTACACCTTC.